This T cell receptor (beta chain) was identified in a study of blood T cell repertoires in COVID-19. About the research overall: The United States, Italy and Spain were the sources of the acute and convalescent COVID-19 samples.

Profiled with immunoSEQ multiplex PCR; TCRdb holds only in-frame clones, not every one. The sample consists of approximately 130,000 clones, 81% of them appearing once. This CDR3 has 17 amino acids. The germline CDR1 and CDR2 sequences are LNHDA and SQIVND (reference sequence). The J segment lost 3 bases and the V segment lost 2 bases, leaving 10 bases of the junction unmatched. The receptor comes from an older woman with active or convalescent COVID-19. The source material was peripheral blood. The chain has TRBV19 and TRBJ2-1, with 7 bases lining up with TRBD2. As DNA, the CDR3 is TGTGCCAGTAGTATAATATCTGGGCGGGAGAGCTACAATGAGCAGTTCTTC. It encodes CASSIISGRESYNEQFF.